These 21 T cell receptor beta chains were sequenced from one sample in a study of radiotherapy plus CTLA-4 blockade in lung cancer. Using immunoSEQ multiplex PCR, the repertoire was profiled, and TCRdb retains in-frame clones only, with some absent. The sample includes some 73,000 clones, 78% seen only once; the top ten take roughly 23%. The sample was peripheral blood, taken from a patient treated with radiotherapy plus ipilimumab. These receptors were obtained from a human donor with non-small cell lung cancer whose response to radiotherapy plus ipilimumab could not be evaluated. Some clones in this sample may be carry-over from other donors' samples.

V gene TRBV5-1 combines with J gene TRBJ2-5; 9 nucleotides align to TRBD1. Losses at the gene ends were 4 bases for V and 4 bases for J; bases not matched to a gene: 11. This CDR3 has 16 residues. CDR1 and CDR2 (germline): SGHRS, YFSETQ. The chain's CDR3 is CASSELPGQGGETQYF. In DNA, the CDR3 is TGCGCCAGCAGCGAACTCCCGGGACAGGGCGGAGAGACCCAGTACTTC. The full variable domain, rest sourced from reference TRBV5-1 and TRBJ2-5, is KAGVTQTPRYLIKTRGQQVTLSCSPISGHRSVSWYQQTPGQGLQFLFEYFSETQRNKGNFPGRFSGRQFSNSRSEMNVSTLELGDSALYLCASSELPGQGGETQYFGPGTRLLVL.

The chain combines TRBV28 with TRBJ1-3; TRBD1 is a possible D gene (6 bases). The ends were cut back, 6 bases at V and 0 bases at J, with 12 bases in the middle. In germline, CDR1 is MDHEN, CDR2 SYDVKM. This CDR3 comprises 15 residues. In DNA form, the CDR3 reads TGTGCCAGCAGCACACCAGGGGTCTCTGGAAACACCATATATTTT. Protein product: CASSTPGVSGNTIYF. The whole variable domain, remainder taken from reference TRBV28 and TRBJ1-3, is DVKVTQSSRYLVKRTGEKVFLECVQDMDHENMFWYRQDPGLGLRLIYFSYDVKMKEKGDIPEGYSVSREKKERFSLILESASTNQTSMYLCASSTPGVSGNTIYFGEGSWLTVV.

The V and J genes are TRBV6-5 and TRBJ1-1; TRBD1 matches 7 bases. This CDR3 spans 15 amino acids. The V gene's germline CDR1 is MNHEY and CDR2 SVGAGI. The V and J ends lost 1 base and 1 base, in that order; junction bases with no gene match: 3. CDR3 coding DNA: TGTGCCAGCAGTTACTTGTGGACAGGGAACACTGAAGCTTTCTTT. As protein: CASSYLWTGNTEAFF.

This clone was counted between two and nine times. The V and J genes are TRBV4-2 and TRBJ1-3; D may be TRBD1 (5 bases). CDR1 LGHNA and CDR2 YNFKEQ come from the germline V gene. V was trimmed by 0 bases and J by 0 bases, leaving 9 bases between them. The CDR3 is made up of 16 amino acids. Here the CDR3 DNA reads TGTGCCAGCAGCCAAGAAACAGGAAGCTCTGGAAACACCATATATTTT. Protein product: CASSQETGSSGNTIYF.

This clone was observed a single time. The rearrangement links TRBV27 to TRBJ2-2, with no clear D. Germline CDR1 is MNHEY and CDR2 is SMNVEV (reference sequence). This CDR3 spans 12 amino acids. V lost 4 bases and J 5 bases, leaving 5 bases between the germline ends. CDR3 nucleotides: TGTGCCAGCAGTTACCGGACCGGGGAGCTGTTTTTT. Translation: CASSYRTGELFF.

The V gene is TRBV11-2, the J gene TRBJ1-4; TRBD1 aligns across 7 bases. Trimming cost V 4 bases and J 3 bases; bases outside gene matches: 5. CDR1 SGHAT and CDR2 FQNNGV come from the germline V gene. CDR3 length equals 15 residues. CDR3: CASSSRTGPNEKLFF. The DNA for the CDR3 is TGTGCCAGCAGCTCCCGGACAGGCCCTAATGAAAAACTGTTTTTT.

The CDR3 here is CASSSFPVSGNTIYF. CDR3 bases: TGTGCCAGCAGCTCCTTTCCGGTTTCTGGAAACACCATATATTTT. This chain joins TRBV7-9 and TRBJ1-3, with D uncertain. This CDR3 spans 15 amino acids. The V end was cut by 4 bases, the J end by 1 base, with 11 bases between. Germline V gene sequence: CDR1 SEHNR, CDR2 FQNEAQ (reference sequence).

This chain joins TRBV6-5 and TRBJ2-3, with a tentative D call TRBD1 (5 bases). This CDR3 is built from 13 residues. V was shortened by 2 bases and J by 4 bases, with 7 bases between the two germline ends. CDR1 and CDR2 from the germline V gene are MNHEY and SVGAGI. CDR3 amino acids: CASSYGAADTQYF. The CDR3 nucleotides are TGTGCCAGCAGTTACGGGGCCGCAGATACGCAGTATTTT.

Of note for this clone: Since the CDR3 does not end with the conserved phenylalanine or tryptophan, this likely comes from a read error. This chain connects TRBV28 to TRBJ2-7, with 9 bases that match TRBD2. This CDR3 has 14 residues. Per germline, CDR1 MDHEN and CDR2 SYDVKM. V shed 7 bases and J 0 bases; nucleotides not matched to a gene: 4. As DNA, the CDR3 is TGTGCCAGCACCCGCGGGGGGGGCTCCTACGAGCAGTACCTC. Translation gives CASTRGGGSYEQYL.

The chain joins TRBV6-1 to TRBJ2-5, with 9 bases matching TRBD1. In germline, CDR1 is MNHNS, CDR2 SASEGT. The CDR3 runs to 14 residues. Unmatched junction bases numbered 2, after V lost 5 bases and J lost 1 base. CDR3 DNA: TGTGCCAGCAGTTGGGGACAGGGCCAAGAGACCCAGTACTTC. The encoded protein is CASSWGQGQETQYF.

The rearrangement uses TRBV7-2 and TRBJ2-5; tentatively, D is TRBD1 (5 bases). This CDR3 is built from 14 residues. Germline-derived CDR1 and CDR2 are SGHTA and FQGNSA. Trimming removed 1 base from V and 5 bases from J, with 11 bases in between. CDR3 coding DNA: TGTGCCAGCAGCTTAGAGGGGTTTGAGGAGACCCAGTACTTC. It codes for CASSLEGFEETQYF.

The chain uses TRBV28 and TRBJ2-1; TRBD2 aligns across 7 bases. The CDR3 sequence is 14 residues long. V trimming: 7 bases; J trimming: 3 bases; junction bases outside the gene matches: 6. Looked up from germline, CDR1 is MDHEN and CDR2 is SYDVKM. The DNA of the CDR3 is TGTGCCAGCACACCCGCGGGGGTCTACAATGAGCAGTTCTTC. It translates to CASTPAGVYNEQFF.

The rearrangement joins TRBV6-5 to TRBJ2-7; D may be TRBD2 (5 bases). CDR1 and CDR2 from the germline V gene are MNHEY and SVGAGI. Trimming took 2 bases from V and 1 from J, leaving 15 bases between them. The CDR3 consists of 16 residues. The CDR3, as DNA: TGTGCCAGCAGTTACGGACCTCCGGGAAGTTCCTACGAGCAGTACTTC. Translation: CASSYGPPGSSYEQYF.

J is TRBJ1-2 and V is TRBV19; D perhaps matches TRBD1 (6 bases). This CDR3 region has 15 residues. V was clipped by 3 bases and J by 3 bases, with 14 bases between them. Germline CDR1 and CDR2: LNHDA and SQIVND (reference sequence). As DNA, the CDR3 is TGTGCCAGTAGTATTCCCGACAGGAGGCACTATGGCTACACCTTC. This codes for CASSIPDRRHYGYTF.

This sequence joins TRBV18 and TRBJ2-6; 8 bases line up with TRBD1. The V segment lost 6 bases and the J segment 0 bases; nucleotides outside the gene matches: 7. CDR1 KGHSH and CDR2 LQKENI come from the germline V gene. CDR3 length: 17 residues. CDR3 amino acids: CASSRQGRASGANVLTF. As DNA, the CDR3 is TGTGCCAGCTCTCGACAGGGGCGAGCCTCTGGGGCCAACGTCCTGACTTTC.

The chain employs TRBV4-2 and TRBJ1-1; D is perhaps TRBD1 (5 bases). Trimming removed 1 base at V and 0 bases at J, with 9 bases between. Germline CDR1 and CDR2: LGHNA and YNFKEQ. CDR3 length equals 15 residues. CDR3 bases: TGTGCCAGCAGCCAAGTAGGGGCGATGAACACTGAAGCTTTCTTT. This sequence encodes CASSQVGAMNTEAFF.

The chain carries TRBV5-1 and TRBJ1-1, with 7 nucleotides matching TRBD1. Germline CDR1 and CDR2: SGHRS and YFSETQ. With 1 base clipped from V and 4 bases from J, the junction kept 4 bases outside the gene matches. This CDR3 comprises 14 residues. The DNA of the CDR3 is TGCGCCAGCAGCTTGCAACAGGGGACCACTGAAGCTTTCTTT. This translates into CASSLQQGTTEAFF.

This clone was counted between two and nine times. This chain connects TRBV9 to TRBJ1-3, with TRBD1 identical over 7 bases. Germline V gene lookup returns CDR1 SGDLS and CDR2 YYNGEE. This CDR3 is built from 20 residues. Trimming removed 0 bases from V and 0 bases from J; junction bases left unmatched: 15. The CDR3 protein is CASSVAGLTGTASSGNTIYF. CDR3 nucleotides: TGTGCCAGCAGCGTAGCTGGTCTAACCGGGACAGCGAGCTCTGGAAACACCATATATTTT.

The CDR3 sequence: CASSFSGQGAGAEAFF. The DNA for the CDR3 is TGTGCCAGCAGTTTCTCGGGACAGGGTGCAGGAGCTGAAGCTTTCTTT. V gene TRBV28 combines with J gene TRBJ1-1; TRBD1 matches 9 bases. From germline, CDR1 is MDHEN and CDR2 SYDVKM. V dropped 3 bases and J dropped 6; count of bases not matched to a gene: 11. This CDR3 contains 16 residues.

The gene calls are TRBV7-2 and TRBJ2-1, with a tentative D call TRBD2 (6 bases). Germline V gene lookup returns CDR1 SGHTA and CDR2 FQGNSA. The CDR3 is 14 residues long. V was trimmed by 5 bases and J by 10 bases, leaving 18 bases between them. Written as DNA, the CDR3 is TGTGCCAGCAGCCTCCCGGCGGGGAACGTAGAGCAGTTCTTC. Protein sequence: CASSLPAGNVEQFF.

The chain uses TRBV6-5 and TRBJ2-4, with 8 positions matching TRBD1. V lost 0 bases and J lost 5; bases outside the gene matches: 3. Germline CDR1 and CDR2: MNHEY and SVGAGI. This CDR3 region has 15 residues. The CDR3 is CASSYSQGAENIQYF. The CDR3 bases are TGTGCCAGCAGTTACTCTCAGGGGGCAGAAAACATTCAGTACTTC.